The clone carrying this T cell receptor beta chain was detected many times. Its specificity is unknown. The CDR3 runs 12 residues. Trimming cost V 4 bases and J 7 bases; bases outside gene matches: 3. CDR1 and CDR2 (germline): SGHTA, FQGNSA. The sample comes from a study of T-cell memory formation after mild COVID-19. Study overall: TCR clusters largely stayed donor specific. Study outcomes and limitations: Chiefly within CM and EM were the contracting CD4+ clones; CD8+ ones were within EMRA. Researchers found some responding clones in pre-infection memory, a sign that cross-reactive memory joined.

TCRdb reprocessed the 5' RACE reads with MiXCR, giving one entry per CDR3 protein. The table lists under 250,000 distinct CDR3 sequences, roughly 10% of them singletons. V usage is TRBV7-2 and J usage is TRBJ2-7; 8 bases align to TRBD1. The source is a man between 18 and 29 years old who had mild COVID-19 (a few samples of this study predate the infection). Cell type and time point are not known. Input material: PBMCs or a T cell subset sorted from them (not recorded which). The CDR3 loop reads CASSWDRREQYF. Written as DNA, the CDR3 is TGTGCCAGCAGCTGGGACAGGCGGGAGCAGTACTTC.